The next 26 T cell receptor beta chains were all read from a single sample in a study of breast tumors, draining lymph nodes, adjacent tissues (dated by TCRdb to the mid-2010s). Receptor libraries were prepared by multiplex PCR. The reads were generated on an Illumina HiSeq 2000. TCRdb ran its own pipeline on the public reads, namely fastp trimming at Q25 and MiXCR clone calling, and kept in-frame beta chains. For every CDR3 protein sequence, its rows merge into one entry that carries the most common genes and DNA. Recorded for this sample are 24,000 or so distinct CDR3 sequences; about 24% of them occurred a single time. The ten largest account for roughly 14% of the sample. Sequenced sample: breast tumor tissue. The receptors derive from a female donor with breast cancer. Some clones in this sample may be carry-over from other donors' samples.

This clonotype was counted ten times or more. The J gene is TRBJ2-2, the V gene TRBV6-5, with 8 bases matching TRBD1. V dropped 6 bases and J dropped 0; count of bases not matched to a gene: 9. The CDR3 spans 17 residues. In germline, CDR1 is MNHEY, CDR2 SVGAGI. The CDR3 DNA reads TGTGCCAGCAGACGCCTTTTGACAGGGGCGAACACCGGGGAGCTGTTTTTT. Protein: CASRRLLTGANTGELFF.

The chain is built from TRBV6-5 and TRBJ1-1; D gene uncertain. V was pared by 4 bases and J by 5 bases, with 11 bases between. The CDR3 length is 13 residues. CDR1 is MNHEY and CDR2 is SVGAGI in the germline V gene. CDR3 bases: TGTGCCAGCAGTTTGGGGTTTCGAACTGAAGCTTTCTTT. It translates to CASSLGFRTEAFF.

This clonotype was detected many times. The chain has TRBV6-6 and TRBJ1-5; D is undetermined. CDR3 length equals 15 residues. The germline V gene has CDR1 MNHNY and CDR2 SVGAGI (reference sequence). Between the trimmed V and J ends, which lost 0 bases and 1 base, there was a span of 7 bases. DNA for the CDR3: TGTGCCAGCAGTTACTCGACTGGGAGCAATCAGCCCCAGCATTTT. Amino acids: CASSYSTGSNQPQHF.

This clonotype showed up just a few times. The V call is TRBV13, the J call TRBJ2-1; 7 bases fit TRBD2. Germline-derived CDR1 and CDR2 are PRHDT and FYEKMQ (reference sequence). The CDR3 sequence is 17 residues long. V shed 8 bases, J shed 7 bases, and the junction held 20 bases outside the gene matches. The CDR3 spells CASGALRASGLYNEQFF. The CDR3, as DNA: TGTGCCAGCGGCGCCCTACGCGCTAGCGGCCTTTATAATGAGCAGTTCTTC.

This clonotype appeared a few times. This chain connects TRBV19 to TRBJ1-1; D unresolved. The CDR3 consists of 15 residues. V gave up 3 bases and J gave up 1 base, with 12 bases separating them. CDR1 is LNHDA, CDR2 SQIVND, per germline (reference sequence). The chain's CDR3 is CASSMAVRQNTEAFF. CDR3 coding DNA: TGTGCCAGTAGTATGGCGGTGCGACAGAACACTGAAGCTTTCTTT. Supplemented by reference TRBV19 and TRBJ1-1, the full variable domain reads DGGITQSPKYLFRKEGQNVTLSCEQNLNHDAMYWYRQDPGQGLRLIYYSQIVNDFQKGDIAEGYSVSREKKESFPLTVTSAQKNPTAFYLCASSMAVRQNTEAFFGQGTRLTVV.

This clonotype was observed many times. CDR3 in amino acids: CATSRARPLGLITDTQYF. The CDR3 DNA sequence: TGTGCCACCAGCAGAGCCCGACCACTGGGGTTGATCACAGATACGCAGTATTTT. The chain is built from TRBV15 and TRBJ2-3; D is ambiguous. The CDR3 consists of 18 residues. The V end was cut by 1 base, the J end by 2 bases, with 19 bases between. In germline, CDR1 is LNHNV, CDR2 YYDKDF (reference sequence).

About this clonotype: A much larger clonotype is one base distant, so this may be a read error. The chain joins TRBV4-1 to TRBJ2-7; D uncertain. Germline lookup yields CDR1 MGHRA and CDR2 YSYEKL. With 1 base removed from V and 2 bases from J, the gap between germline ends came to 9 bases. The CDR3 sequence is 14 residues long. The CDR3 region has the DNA TGCGCCAGCAGCCAAGGCAGTAGGACCTACGAGCAGTACTTC. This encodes CASSQGSRTYEQYF.

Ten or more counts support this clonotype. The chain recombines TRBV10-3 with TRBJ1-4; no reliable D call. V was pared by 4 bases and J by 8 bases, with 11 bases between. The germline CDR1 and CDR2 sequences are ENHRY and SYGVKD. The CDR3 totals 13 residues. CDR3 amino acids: CAISGGIGEKLFF. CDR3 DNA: TGTGCCATCAGTGGCGGAATCGGCGAAAAACTGTTTTTT.

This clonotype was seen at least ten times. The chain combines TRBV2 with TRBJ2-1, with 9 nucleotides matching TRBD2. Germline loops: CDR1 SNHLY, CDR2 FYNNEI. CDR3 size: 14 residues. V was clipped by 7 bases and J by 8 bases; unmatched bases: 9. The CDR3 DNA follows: TGTGCCAGCATACCTAGCGGGATGGGGTATGAGCAGTTCTTC. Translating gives CASIPSGMGYEQFF.

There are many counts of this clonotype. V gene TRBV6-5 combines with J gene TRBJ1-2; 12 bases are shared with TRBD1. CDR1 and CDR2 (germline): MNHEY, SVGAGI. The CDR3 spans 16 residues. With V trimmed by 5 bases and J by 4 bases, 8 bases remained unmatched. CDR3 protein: CASSALGTGGPYGYTF. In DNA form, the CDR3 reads TGTGCCAGCAGTGCGCTCGGGACAGGGGGCCCCTATGGCTACACCTTC.

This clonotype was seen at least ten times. The CDR3 protein is CAITSGLPYEQYF. The CDR3 DNA reads TGTGCCATCACCAGTGGCCTCCCCTACGAGCAGTACTTC. The gene calls are TRBV10-3 and TRBJ2-7; D gene unclear. This CDR3 is built from 13 residues. Between the trimmed V and J ends, which lost 7 bases and 2 bases, there was a span of 12 bases. Germline values: CDR1 ENHRY, CDR2 SYGVKD.

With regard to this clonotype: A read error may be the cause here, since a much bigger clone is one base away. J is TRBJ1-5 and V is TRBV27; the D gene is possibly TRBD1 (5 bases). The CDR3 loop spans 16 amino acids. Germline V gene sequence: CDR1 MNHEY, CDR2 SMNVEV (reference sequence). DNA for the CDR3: TGTGCCAGCAGTTTATCGATGGGGCTTGGCAATCGGCCCCAGCATTTT. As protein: CASSLSMGLGNRPQHF.

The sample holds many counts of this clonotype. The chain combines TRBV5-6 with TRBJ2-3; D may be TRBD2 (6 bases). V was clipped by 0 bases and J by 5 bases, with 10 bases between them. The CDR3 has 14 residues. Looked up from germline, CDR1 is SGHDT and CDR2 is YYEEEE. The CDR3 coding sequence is TGTGCCAGCAGCTTGGCGGGAGCAGGAGATACGCAGTATTTT. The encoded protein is CASSLAGAGDTQYF. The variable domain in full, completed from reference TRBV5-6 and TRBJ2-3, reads DAGVTQSPTHLIKTRGQQVTLRCSPKSGHDTVSWYQQALGQGPQFIFQYYEEEERQRGNFPDRFSGHQFPNYSSELNVNALLLGDSALYLCASSLAGAGDTQYFGPGTRLTVL.

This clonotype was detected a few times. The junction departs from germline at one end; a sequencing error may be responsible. The CDR3 nucleotides are TGTGCCAGCAGTGGGGGTTTAGGGACTGGGGCCAACGTCCTGGCTTTC. Protein sequence: CASSGGLGTGANVLAF. This rearrangement joins TRBV6-1 to TRBJ2-6; maybe TRBD2 (6 bases). CDR3 size: 16 residues. Per the germline V gene, CDR1 is MNHNS and CDR2 is SASEGT.

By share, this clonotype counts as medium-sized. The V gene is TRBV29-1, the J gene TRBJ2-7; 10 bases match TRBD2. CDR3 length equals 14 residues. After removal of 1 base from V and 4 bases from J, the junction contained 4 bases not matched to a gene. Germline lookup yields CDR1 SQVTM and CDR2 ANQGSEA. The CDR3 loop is CSVEAEAGGYEQYF. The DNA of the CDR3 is TGCAGCGTTGAAGCGGAAGCGGGAGGGTACGAGCAGTACTTC.

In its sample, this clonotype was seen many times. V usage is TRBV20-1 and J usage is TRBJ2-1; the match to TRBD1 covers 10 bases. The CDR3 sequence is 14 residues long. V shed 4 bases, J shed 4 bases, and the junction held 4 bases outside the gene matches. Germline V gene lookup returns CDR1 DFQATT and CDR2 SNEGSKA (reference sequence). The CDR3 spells CSATDRGLYNEQFF. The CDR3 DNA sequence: TGCAGTGCTACAGACAGGGGGCTGTACAATGAGCAGTTCTTC.

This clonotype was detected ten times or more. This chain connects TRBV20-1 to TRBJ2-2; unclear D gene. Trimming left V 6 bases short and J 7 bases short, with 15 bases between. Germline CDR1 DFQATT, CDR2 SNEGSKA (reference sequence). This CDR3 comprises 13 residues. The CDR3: CSARDGRGGELFF. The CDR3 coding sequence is TGCAGTGCCCGAGACGGCCGCGGCGGGGAGCTGTTTTTT.

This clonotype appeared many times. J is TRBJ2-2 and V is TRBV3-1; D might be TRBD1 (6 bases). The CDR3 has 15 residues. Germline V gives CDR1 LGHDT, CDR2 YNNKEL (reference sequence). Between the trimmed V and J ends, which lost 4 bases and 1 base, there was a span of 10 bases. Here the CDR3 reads CASSPWGRNTGELFF. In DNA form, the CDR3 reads TGTGCCAGCAGCCCTTGGGGGCGGAACACCGGGGAGCTGTTTTTT. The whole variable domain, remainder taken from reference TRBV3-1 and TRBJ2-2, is DTAVSQTPKYLVTQMGNDKSIKCEQNLGHDTMYWYKQDSKKFLKIMFSYNNKELIINETVPNRFSPKSPDKAHLNLHINSLELGDSAVYFCASSPWGRNTGELFFGEGSRLTVL.

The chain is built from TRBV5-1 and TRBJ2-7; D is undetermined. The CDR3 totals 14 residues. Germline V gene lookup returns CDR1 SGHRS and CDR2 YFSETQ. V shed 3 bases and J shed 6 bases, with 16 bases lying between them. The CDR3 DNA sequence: TGCGCCAGCAGCTCTGGAGACCCTGTGGCCGAGCAGTACTTC. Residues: CASSSGDPVAEQYF.

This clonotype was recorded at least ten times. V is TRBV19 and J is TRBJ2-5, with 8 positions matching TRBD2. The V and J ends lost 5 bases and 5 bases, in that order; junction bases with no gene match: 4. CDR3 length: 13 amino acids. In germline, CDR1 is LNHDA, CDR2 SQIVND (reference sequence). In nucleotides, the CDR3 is TGTGCCAGTAGTCGGGAGGGGTTTGAGACCCAGTACTTC. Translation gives CASSREGFETQYF.

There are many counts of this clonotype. The CDR3 nucleotides are TGTGCCAGCAGTGAGAGGGAATCTAGCGGGAGGCCGAAGATGCAGTTCTTC. It codes for CASSERESSGRPKMQFF. The chain links TRBV6-1 to TRBJ2-1; TRBD2 agrees at 11 bases. CDR3 length equals 17 residues. Germline lookup yields CDR1 MNHNS and CDR2 SASEGT. V lost 3 bases to trimming and J lost 12 bases; unmatched junction nucleotides: 16.

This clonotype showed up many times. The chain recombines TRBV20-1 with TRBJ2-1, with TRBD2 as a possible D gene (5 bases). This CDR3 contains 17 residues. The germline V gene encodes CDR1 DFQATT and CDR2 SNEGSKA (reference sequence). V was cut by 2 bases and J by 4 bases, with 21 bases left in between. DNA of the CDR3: TGCAGTGCTAGACCCCGGGCGGTAACAATAGCGTACAATGAGCAGTTCTTC. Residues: CSARPRAVTIAYNEQFF.

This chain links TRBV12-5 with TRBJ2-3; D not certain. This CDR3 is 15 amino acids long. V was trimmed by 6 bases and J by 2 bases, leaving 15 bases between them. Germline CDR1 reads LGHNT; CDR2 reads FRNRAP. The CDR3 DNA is TGTGCTAGTGGCCGTAGCTGGAGCGTCACAGATACGCAGTATTTT. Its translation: CASGRSWSVTDTQYF.

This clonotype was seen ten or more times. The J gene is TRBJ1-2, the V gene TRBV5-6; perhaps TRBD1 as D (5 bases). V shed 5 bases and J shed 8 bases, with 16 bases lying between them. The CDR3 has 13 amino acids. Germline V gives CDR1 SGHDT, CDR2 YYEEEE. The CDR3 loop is CASSLFGTFGYTF. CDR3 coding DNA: TGTGCCAGCAGTTTGTTCGGGACCTTCGGCTACACCTTC.

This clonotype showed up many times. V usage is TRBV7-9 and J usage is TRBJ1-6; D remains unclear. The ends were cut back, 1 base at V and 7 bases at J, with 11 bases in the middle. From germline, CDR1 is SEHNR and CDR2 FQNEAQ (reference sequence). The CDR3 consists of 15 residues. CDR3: CASSLVRSGNSPLHF. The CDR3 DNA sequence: TGTGCCAGCAGCTTAGTAAGGAGCGGCAATTCACCCCTCCACTTT.

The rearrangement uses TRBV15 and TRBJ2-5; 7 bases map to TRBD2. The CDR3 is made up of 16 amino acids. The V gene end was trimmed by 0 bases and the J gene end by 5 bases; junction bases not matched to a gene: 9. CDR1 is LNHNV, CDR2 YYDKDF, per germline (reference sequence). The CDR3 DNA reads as TGTGCCACCAGCAGAGATTATGGACTAGATCTGGAGACCCAGTACTTC. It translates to CATSRDYGLDLETQYF. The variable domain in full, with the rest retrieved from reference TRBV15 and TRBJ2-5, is DAMVIQNPRYQVTQFGKPVTLSCSQTLNHNVMYWYQQKSSQAPKLLFHYYDKDFNNEADTPDNFQSRRPNTSFCFLDIRSPGLGDTAMYLCATSRDYGLDLETQYFGPGTRLLVL.